This TCR beta chain was captured by sequencing in a study of blood T cell repertoires in COVID-19. Study information: COVID-19 samples collected from the United States, Italy and Spain covered acute and convalescent phases. T cells, B-cell-depleted T cells, or PBMCs provided the cDNA or gDNA that served as material.

V was clipped by 3 bases and J by 4 bases, with 9 bases between them. The CDR3 extends over 13 amino acids. Looked up from germline, CDR1 is KGHSH and CDR2 is LQKENI. Per the original methods: Amplified reference gene primers provided the basis for estimating nucleated cell counts. TCRdb's copy holds only in-frame clones and misses some; the assay was immunoSEQ multiplex PCR. From that table come the V and J calls and clone size; the DNA was used to work out D and trimming. The sample lists approximately 390,000 clones, roughly 86% seen once, with roughly 2% in the top ten. Clinical history reported by participants formed the basis on which cohorts were assigned.

This receptor was identified in a woman between 40 and 50 years old with acute COVID-19. Sequenced sample: PBMCs or T cells enriched from blood (not recorded which). The chain has TRBV18 and TRBJ1-2, with D uncertain. CDR3 in DNA: TGTGCCAGCTCACCCGGGAGTGGCTATGGCTACACCTTC. Translation gives CASSPGSGYGYTF.